This passage covers 3 T cell receptor beta chains from one sample sequenced in a study of blood T cell repertoires in COVID-19. Assay used: immunoSEQ multiplex PCR; TCRdb lists only in-frame clones, some missing. The table has 85,000 to 100,000 clones, about 86% seen once. Sequencing input: peripheral blood. The receptors were sampled from a man aged 50-60 years with COVID-19, enrolled during active disease.

Details on this clone: Different DNA sequences within this sample yield the same CDR3. The genes are TRBV19 and TRBJ2-3; no definite D call. This CDR3 spans 12 amino acids. Trimming took 5 bases from V and 3 from J, leaving 6 bases between them. The germline V gene has CDR1 LNHDA and CDR2 SQIVND (reference sequence). The CDR3 protein is CASSSRTDTQYF. In DNA, the CDR3 is TGTGCCAGTAGTTCTCGTACAGATACGCAGTATTTT.

The J gene is TRBJ2-4, the V gene TRBV11-2; 9 bases are shared with TRBD2. The CDR3 is 16 residues long. Germline CDR1 and CDR2: SGHAT and FQNNGV. The trim removed 5 bases at V and 11 bases at J, leaving 16 bases unmatched. In nucleotides, the CDR3 is TGTGCCAGCAGCCCTAGGCCGGGACTAGCAAACGAGGTTCAGTACTTC. It specifies CASSPRPGLANEVQYF. The entire variable domain, with the rest obtained from reference TRBV11-2 and TRBJ2-4, is as follows: EAGVAQSPRYKIIEKRQSVAFWCNPISGHATLYWYQQILGQGPKLLIQFQNNGVVDDSQLPKDRFSAERLKGVDSTLKIQPAKLEDSAVYLCASSPRPGLANEVQYFGAGTRLSVL.

The V call is TRBV10-3, the J call TRBJ2-7; a weak D match, TRBD1 (6 bases). CDR1 is ENHRY and CDR2 is SYGVKD in the germline V gene. V lost 8 bases and J 8 bases, leaving 13 bases between the germline ends. The CDR3 length is 11 residues. The CDR3 sequence is CAIGDKPKQYF. The CDR3 DNA sequence: TGTGCCATCGGGGACAAACCCAAGCAGTACTTC.